This passage covers 10 T cell receptor beta chains from one sample sequenced in a study of technical replicates of blood from a few donors. Sequenced by immunoSEQ multiplex PCR; TCRdb stores in-frame clones only, minus some. The sample lists 65,000 to 90,000 clones, 85% to 95% occurring once. Sequencing used T cells isolated from PBMCs. The receptors were sampled from a human donor in good health.

This chain joins TRBV30 and TRBJ2-1, with 10 bases matching TRBD2. Germline-derived CDR1 and CDR2 are GTSNPN and SVGIG (reference sequence). The trim removed 1 base at V and 5 bases at J, leaving 11 bases unmatched. CDR3 size: 17 residues. CDR3 amino acids: CAWSGTSSGRQNNEQFF. For the CDR3, the DNA is TGTGCCTGGAGTGGGACAAGTAGCGGGAGGCAGAACAATGAGCAGTTCTTC.

This chain uses TRBV7-6 with TRBJ2-7; the D gene is possibly TRBD2 (6 bases). Germline V gene sequence: CDR1 SGHVS, CDR2 FNYEAQ. This CDR3 is built from 16 residues. The ends were cut back, 1 base at V and 6 bases at J, with 19 bases in the middle. CDR3 sequence reads: CASSLETGLDPPEQYF. In DNA form, the CDR3 reads TGTGCCAGCAGCTTAGAAACGGGACTGGACCCTCCCGAGCAGTACTTC.

The DNA of the CDR3 is TGCGCCAGCAGCTGGACAGGGGGCGAGCAGTACTTC. This gives the protein CASSWTGGEQYF. V gene TRBV4-1 combines with J gene TRBJ2-7, with 10 bases aligning to TRBD1. This CDR3 contains 12 residues. Germline CDR1 reads MGHRA; CDR2 reads YSYEKL. The V segment lost 5 bases and the J segment 6 bases; nucleotides outside the gene matches: 1.

The chain has TRBV30 and TRBJ2-1; possibly TRBD2 for D (5 bases). The CDR3 runs 15 residues. Germline CDR1 GTSNPN, CDR2 SVGIG (reference sequence). The germline V and J ends were trimmed by 4 bases and 0 bases, with 13 bases remaining between them. CDR3: CAWTHGMSSYNEQFF. The DNA for the CDR3 is TGTGCCTGGACGCACGGGATGAGCTCCTACAATGAGCAGTTCTTC.

This chain uses TRBV30 with TRBJ1-5; D uncertain. Germline values: CDR1 GTSNPN, CDR2 SVGIG (reference sequence). The CDR3 has 13 residues. Trimming pared 4 bases from V and 6 bases from J, leaving 13 bases between. CDR3 sequence (DNA): TGTGCCTGGACGGAACAAGCAGGTCAGCCCCAGCATTTT. Translated, it gives CAWTEQAGQPQHF.

V and J are TRBV9 and TRBJ2-2; a possible D gene is TRBD2 (7 bases). This CDR3 contains 15 residues. The V and J ends lost 4 bases and 1 base respectively, with 11 bases between them. The germline CDR1 and CDR2 sequences are SGDLS and YYNGEE. CDR3 region: CASSRGGGNTGELFF. The CDR3 DNA reads as TGTGCCAGCAGCCGAGGGGGGGGGAACACCGGGGAGCTGTTTTTT.

In this sample, this clone turned up once. This chain joins TRBV6-6 and TRBJ1-1; 7 bases are a match to TRBD1. This CDR3 is 15 amino acids long. Germline-derived CDR1 and CDR2 are MNHNY and SVGAGI (reference sequence). After removal of 2 bases from V and 1 base from J, the junction contained 4 bases not matched to a gene. CDR3 region: CASSYSDRANTEAFF. The CDR3 DNA reads as TGTGCCAGCAGTTACAGTGACAGGGCGAACACTGAAGCTTTCTTT.

As DNA, the CDR3 is TGTGCCAGCAGCTTAGGCCCCGGGACAGGGTTAAATGAGCAGTACTTC. This codes for CASSLGPGTGLNEQYF. The chain combines TRBV13 with TRBJ2-7; TRBD1 aligns across 9 bases. V gave up 0 bases and J gave up 7 bases; unmatched junction bases: 10. Looked up from germline, CDR1 is PRHDT and CDR2 is FYEKMQ (reference sequence). This CDR3 spans 16 amino acids.

The chain links TRBV5-6 to TRBJ2-1, with unresolved D. Per germline, CDR1 SGHDT and CDR2 YYEEEE. With 0 bases removed from V and 10 bases from J, the gap between germline ends came to 11 bases. This CDR3 spans 13 amino acids. The CDR3 spells CASSLGLHLEQFF. CDR3 in DNA: TGTGCCAGCAGCTTGGGACTGCACCTGGAGCAGTTCTTC.

The chain links TRBV11-2 to TRBJ2-7, with 7 nucleotides matching TRBD1. V dropped 5 bases and J dropped 3; count of bases not matched to a gene: 10. This CDR3 spans 15 amino acids. In germline, CDR1 is SGHAT, CDR2 FQNNGV. The CDR3 nucleotides read TGTGCCAGCAGCATCCGCTCAGGGGGTTACTACGAGCAGTACTTC. Translation: CASSIRSGGYYEQYF.